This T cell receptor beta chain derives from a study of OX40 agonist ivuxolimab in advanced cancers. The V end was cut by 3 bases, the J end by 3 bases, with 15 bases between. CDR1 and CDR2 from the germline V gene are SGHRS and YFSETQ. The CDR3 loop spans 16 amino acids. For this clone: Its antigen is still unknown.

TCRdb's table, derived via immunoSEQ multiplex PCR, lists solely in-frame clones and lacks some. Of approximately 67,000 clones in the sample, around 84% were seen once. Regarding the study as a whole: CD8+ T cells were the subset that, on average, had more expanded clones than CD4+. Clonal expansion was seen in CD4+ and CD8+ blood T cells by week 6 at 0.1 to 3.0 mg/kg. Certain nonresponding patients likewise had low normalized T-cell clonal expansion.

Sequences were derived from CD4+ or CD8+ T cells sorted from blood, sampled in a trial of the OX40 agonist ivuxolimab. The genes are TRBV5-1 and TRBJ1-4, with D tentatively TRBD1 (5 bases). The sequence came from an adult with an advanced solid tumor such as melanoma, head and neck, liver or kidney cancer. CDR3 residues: CASSWGFGASNEKLFF. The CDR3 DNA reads TGCGCCAGCAGCTGGGGCTTCGGGGCCTCTAATGAAAAACTGTTTTTT.